This paragraph reports one TCR beta chain. Its antigen is unknown. This sample stems from a study of T cell responses to AZD1222 COVID-19 vaccine. Study observations and caveats: Repertoire sampling was restricted to post-peak T cell response timepoints. Nearly half of spike-specific TCRs reportedly target variant regions that are unmutated in the B.1.351 and B.1.1.7 variants. A mostly white British donor set with more females was recruited, and clonal diversity was possibly underestimated. An increase in Spike-specific TCR breadth and depth was observed after two AZD1222 doses.

The CDR3 contains 16 residues. V was cut by 8 bases and J by 5 bases, with 23 bases left in between. The germline gives CDR1 LGHDT, CDR2 YNNKEL (reference sequence). Profiled with immunoSEQ multiplex PCR; TCRdb holds only in-frame clones, not every one. This table has 130,000 to 150,000 clones, around 86% appearing once. Sequenced here: peripheral blood, sampled on day 0 of MenACWY control vaccination. The clonotype comes from an adult in good health. This chain connects TRBV3-1 (or the pseudogene TRBV3-2) to TRBJ2-3; TRBD2 is a possible D gene (7 bases). CDR3 DNA sequence: TGTGCCAGCGGGGGGGGCAATTGGGCCGCACTAGATACGCAGTATTTT. This translates into CASGGGNWAALDTQYF.